This is a list of T cell receptor beta chains from one sample in a study of cytomegalovirus exposure and HLA in healthy donors. Produced via immunoSEQ multiplex PCR; TCRdb's table is partial and in-frame only. The sample has under 250,000 clones, just over 90% seen once. Sequenced material: PBMCs. The receptors derive from a young woman in good health and CMV-seronegative. Both conserved end residues are part of each CDR3. The D gene is left open where the match is weak. Some rows mark clone size as missing; the rest say once, few, many or name a class of expanded clone.

j_gene: TRBJ1-1
abundance: NA
d_gene: NA
v_gene: TRBV5-8
CDR3nt: TGTGCCAGCAGCTTGGAGCGGCGGCGGGGGACTGAAGCTTTCTTT
CDR3aa: CASSLERRRGTEAFF

j_gene: TRBJ1-3
abundance: NA
d_gene: NA
v_gene: TRBV5-6
CDR3nt: TGTGCCAGCAGCTTCAGGGGTGGAAACACCATATATTTT
CDR3aa: CASSFRGGNTIYF

j_gene: TRBJ1-2
abundance: NA
d_gene: NA
v_gene: TRBV6-6
CDR3nt: TGTGCCAGCGAGGGAGGGGATTATGGCTACACCTTC
CDR3aa: CASEGGDYGYTF

j_gene: TRBJ2-1
abundance: NA
d_gene: TRBD1
v_gene: TRBV14
CDR3nt: TGTGCCAGCAGCCAAGGACAGGGGCTTTCCTACAATGAGCAGTTCTTC
CDR3aa: CASSQGQGLSYNEQFF

j_gene: TRBJ1-3
abundance: NA
d_gene: NA
v_gene: TRBV19
CDR3nt: TGTGCCAGTAGTATAGTCGCGGGAAACACCATATATTTT
CDR3aa: CASSIVAGNTIYF

j_gene: TRBJ2-1
abundance: NA
d_gene: NA
v_gene: TRBV2
CDR3nt: TGTGCCAGCAGTGAAGATAGCTCCTACAATGAGCAGTTCTTC
CDR3aa: CASSEDSSYNEQFF

j_gene: TRBJ1-1
abundance: NA
d_gene: NA
v_gene: TRBV7-6
CDR3nt: TGTGCCAGCAGCGCAGGGGTGACCACTGAAGCTTTCTTT
CDR3aa: CASSAGVTTEAFF

j_gene: TRBJ2-2
abundance: NA
d_gene: NA
v_gene: TRBV5-5
CDR3nt: TGTGCCAGCAGCTTAGTACAGGTGAACGGGGAGCTGTTTTTT
CDR3aa: CASSLVQVNGELFF

j_gene: TRBJ2-2
abundance: many
d_gene: NA
v_gene: TRBV18
CDR3nt: TGTGCCAGCTCACCGGGACTCAGAACGTCGAACACCGGGGAGCTGTTTTTT
CDR3aa: CASSPGLRTSNTGELFF

j_gene: TRBJ2-3
abundance: NA
d_gene: TRBD1
v_gene: TRBV5-1
CDR3nt: TGCGCCAGCAGCACTCGGACAGGGCTGGGCGGAGATACGCAGTATTTT
CDR3aa: CASSTRTGLGGDTQYF

j_gene: TRBJ2-2
abundance: NA
d_gene: TRBD1
v_gene: TRBV2
CDR3nt: TGTGCCAGCAAGGGTCAGGGGGCCGGGGAGCTGTTTTTT
CDR3aa: CASKGQGAGELFF

j_gene: TRBJ2-1
abundance: once
d_gene: TRBD2
v_gene: TRBV29-1
CDR3nt: TGCAGCGTTGTCGAACTTAGCGGGAGGGTGAATGAGCAGTTCTTC
CDR3aa: CSVVELSGRVNEQFF

j_gene: TRBJ1-3
abundance: NA
d_gene: NA
v_gene: TRBV4-1
CDR3nt: TGCGCCAGCAGCCCTGAAGAGGCTAGCTCTGGAAACACCATATATTTT
CDR3aa: CASSPEEASSGNTIYF

j_gene: TRBJ2-2
abundance: NA
d_gene: NA
v_gene: TRBV4-1
CDR3nt: TGCGCCAGCAGCCAAGATCGCGCGGGCGGAGACACCGGGGAGCTGTTTTTT
CDR3aa: CASSQDRAGGDTGELFF

j_gene: TRBJ2-1
abundance: once
d_gene: TRBD2
v_gene: TRBV28
CDR3nt: TGTGCCAGCAGTATCACGACTAGCGGGAGCTACAATGAGCAGTTCTTC
CDR3aa: CASSITTSGSYNEQFF

j_gene: TRBJ2-1
abundance: NA
d_gene: TRBD2
v_gene: TRBV6-4
CDR3nt: TGTGCCAGCACGGGCCTAGCGGGAGCCGGTGAGCAGTTCTTC
CDR3aa: CASTGLAGAGEQFF

j_gene: TRBJ2-7
abundance: NA
d_gene: NA
v_gene: TRBV5-8
CDR3nt: TGTGCCAGCAGCTTGGAACGTACTCGCCCACTTTTC
CDR3aa: CASSLERTRPLF

j_gene: TRBJ1-6
abundance: NA
d_gene: TRBD1
v_gene: TRBV2
CDR3nt: TGTGCCAGCAGCGCCCAGGGGGTGACCTATAATTCACCCCTCCACTTT
CDR3aa: CASSAQGVTYNSPLHF

j_gene: TRBJ2-7
abundance: NA
d_gene: NA
v_gene: TRBV5-1
CDR3nt: TGCGCCAGCAGCCCACCACCTGACAGCTACGAGCAGTACTTC
CDR3aa: CASSPPPDSYEQYF

j_gene: TRBJ2-5
abundance: NA
d_gene: TRBD2
v_gene: TRBV29-1
CDR3nt: TGCAGCGTTCCGGGACTACAAGAGACCCAGTACTTC
CDR3aa: CSVPGLQETQYF